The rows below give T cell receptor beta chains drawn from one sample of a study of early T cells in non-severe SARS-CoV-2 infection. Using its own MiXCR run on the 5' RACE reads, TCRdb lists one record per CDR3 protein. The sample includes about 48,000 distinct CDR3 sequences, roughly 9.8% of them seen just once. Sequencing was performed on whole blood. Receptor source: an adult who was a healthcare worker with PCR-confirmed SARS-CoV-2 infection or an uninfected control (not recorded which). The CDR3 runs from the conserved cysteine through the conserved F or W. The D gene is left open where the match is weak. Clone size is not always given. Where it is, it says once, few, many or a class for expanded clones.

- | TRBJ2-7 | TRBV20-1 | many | CSARDLRASTTYEQYF | TGCAGTGCTAGAGATCTCAGGGCTAGCACAACCTACGAGCAGTACTTC
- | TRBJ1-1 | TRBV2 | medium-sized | CASSHSYTEAFF | TGTGCCAGCAGTCACAGCTACACTGAAGCTTTCTTT
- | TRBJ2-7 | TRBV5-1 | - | CASSLDPPEQYF | TGCGCCAGCAGCTTGGATCCACCCGAGCAGTACTTC
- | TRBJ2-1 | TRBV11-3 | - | CASSTRGASLALNEQFF | TGTGCCAGCAGCACACGAGGGGCGTCCCTAGCCCTCAATGAGCAGTTCTTC
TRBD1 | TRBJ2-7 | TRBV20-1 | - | CSAFIDRGPYEQYF | TGCAGTGCTTTTATCGACAGGGGCCCCTACGAGCAGTACTTC
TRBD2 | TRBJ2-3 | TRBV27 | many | CASSPIIWTSGSGVTDTQYF | TGTGCCAGCAGCCCCATAATATGGACTAGCGGGAGCGGTGTAACAGATACGCAGTATTTT
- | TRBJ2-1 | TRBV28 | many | CASSLWMRSSYNEQFF | TGTGCCAGCAGTTTATGGATGCGGAGCTCCTACAATGAGCAGTTCTTC
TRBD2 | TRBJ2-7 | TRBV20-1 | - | CSAGTSGRGEQYF | TGCAGTGCGGGGACTAGCGGGAGAGGCGAGCAGTACTTC
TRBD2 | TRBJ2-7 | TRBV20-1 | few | CSARGLAEYEQYF | TGCAGTGCTCGGGGACTAGCGGAGTACGAGCAGTACTTC
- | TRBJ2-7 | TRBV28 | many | CASSFPMGGAIYEQYF | TGTGCCAGCAGTTTCCCCATGGGCGGAGCCATCTACGAGCAGTACTTC
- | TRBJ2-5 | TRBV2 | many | CASSEVASAQETQYF | TGTGCCAGCAGTGAAGTGGCTAGCGCCCAAGAGACCCAGTACTTC
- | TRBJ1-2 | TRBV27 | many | CASSLAGVDGYTF | TGTGCCAGCAGTTTGGCAGGGGTTGATGGCTACACCTTC
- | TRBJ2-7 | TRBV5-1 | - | CASSLGDAYEQYF | TGCGCCAGCAGCTTGGGGGACGCCTACGAGCAGTACTTC
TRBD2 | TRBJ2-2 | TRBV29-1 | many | CSVKGLVHTGELFF | TGCAGCGTAAAAGGACTAGTCCACACCGGGGAGCTGTTTTTT
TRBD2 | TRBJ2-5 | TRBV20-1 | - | CSARDLVGGPETQYF | TGCAGTGCTAGAGATCTGGTGGGAGGGCCGGAGACCCAGTACTTC
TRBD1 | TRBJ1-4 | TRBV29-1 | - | CSVVGGQGGEKLFF | TGCAGCGTTGTGGGGGGACAGGGAGGAGAAAAACTGTTTTTT
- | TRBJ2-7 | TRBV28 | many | CASRPAPLYEQYF | TGTGCCAGCAGGCCCGCCCCTCTCTACGAGCAGTACTTC
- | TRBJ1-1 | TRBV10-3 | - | CAISGRRFEAFF | TGTGCCATCAGCGGCAGACGATTTGAAGCTTTCTTT
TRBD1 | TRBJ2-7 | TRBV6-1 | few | CASLRQGPSYEQYF | TGTGCCAGTCTAAGACAGGGCCCTTCCTACGAGCAGTACTTC
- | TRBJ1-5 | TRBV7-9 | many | CASSPVVGPDQPQHF | TGTGCCAGCAGCCCTGTTGTGGGGCCTGATCAGCCCCAGCATTTT
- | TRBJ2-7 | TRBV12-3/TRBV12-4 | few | CASSLGGEPYF | TGTGCCAGCAGTTTAGGGGGGGAGCCGTACTTC
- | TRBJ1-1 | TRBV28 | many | CASTRGRANTEAFF | TGTGCCAGCACCCGAGGACGAGCGAACACTGAAGCTTTCTTT
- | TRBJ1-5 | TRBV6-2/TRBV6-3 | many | CASSYGISGGNQPQHF | TGTGCCAGCAGTTACGGGATCTCGGGGGGCAATCAGCCCCAGCATTTT
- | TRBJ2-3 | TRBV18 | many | CASSTTGSTDTQYF | TGTGCCAGCTCAACGACAGGCAGCACAGATACGCAGTATTTT
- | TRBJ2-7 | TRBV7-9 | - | CASTTPRGASYEQYF | TGTGCCAGCACTACCCCAAGGGGGGCCTCCTACGAGCAGTACTTC
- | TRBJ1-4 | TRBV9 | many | CASSAREKLFF | TGTGCCAGCAGCGCACGGGAAAAACTGTTTTTT
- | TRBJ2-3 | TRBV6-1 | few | CASSEVSAFRQYF | TGTGCCAGCAGTGAGGTGTCCGCCTTTAGGCAGTATTTT
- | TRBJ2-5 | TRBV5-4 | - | CASSPGYGDETQYF | TGTGCCAGCAGCCCCGGGTACGGGGACGAGACCCAGTACTTC
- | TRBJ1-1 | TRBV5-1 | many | CASSPAGGRRNTEAFF | TGCGCCAGCAGCCCGGCTGGGGGGCGCCGGAACACTGAAGCTTTCTTT
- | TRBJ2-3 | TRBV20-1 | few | CSARKGGFTDTQYF | TGCAGTGCTAGAAAGGGGGGATTCACAGATACGCAGTATTTT
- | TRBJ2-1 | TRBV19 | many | CASRTSSYNEQFF | TGTGCCAGTAGGACCAGCTCCTACAATGAGCAGTTCTTC
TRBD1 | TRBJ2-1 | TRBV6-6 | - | CASSYKQGVPEALRYNEQFF | TGTGCCAGCAGTTACAAACAGGGGGTCCCCGAGGCCCTCAGATACAATGAGCAGTTCTTC
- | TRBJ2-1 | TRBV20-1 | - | CSARDSGVNEQFF | TGCAGTGCTAGAGATAGCGGCGTCAATGAGCAGTTCTTC
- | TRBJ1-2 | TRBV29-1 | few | CSVGNDGYTF | TGCAGCGTTGGGAATGATGGCTACACCTTC
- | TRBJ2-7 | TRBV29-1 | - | CSVGRSDYEQYF | TGCAGCGTTGGTAGGTCTGACTACGAGCAGTACTTC
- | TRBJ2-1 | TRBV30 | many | CAWSLNLLTHSYNEQFF | TGTGCCTGGAGCCTCAACCTCCTAACCCACTCCTACAATGAGCAGTTCTTC
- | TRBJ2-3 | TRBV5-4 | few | CASSLIGQSTDTQYF | TGTGCCAGCAGCTTGATCGGACAGTCCACAGATACGCAGTATTTT
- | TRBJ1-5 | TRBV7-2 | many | CASRGRDQPQHF | TGTGCCAGCAGGGGTAGAGATCAGCCCCAGCATTTT
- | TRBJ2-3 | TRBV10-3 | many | CAISTSTDTQYF | TGTGCCATCAGTACTAGCACAGATACGCAGTATTTT
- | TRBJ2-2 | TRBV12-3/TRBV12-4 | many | CASYFGAGELFF | TGTGCCAGCTACTTCGGGGCCGGGGAGCTGTTTTTT
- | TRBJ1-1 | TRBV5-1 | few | CASSLDRPGAEAFF | TGCGCCAGCAGCTTGGATAGGCCAGGGGCTGAAGCTTTCTTT
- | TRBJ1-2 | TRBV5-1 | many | CASSLERASYGYTF | TGCGCCAGCAGCTTGGAGAGGGCCAGCTATGGCTACACCTTC
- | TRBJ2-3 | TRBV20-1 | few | CSASRFDQTDTQYF | TGCAGTGCTAGTCGATTCGACCAGACAGATACGCAGTATTTT
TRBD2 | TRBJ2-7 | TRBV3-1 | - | CASSQGTGGTYEQYF | TGTGCCAGCAGCCAAGGTACGGGAGGAACCTACGAGCAGTACTTC
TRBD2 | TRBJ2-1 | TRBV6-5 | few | CASNYARETYNEQFF | TGTGCCAGCAATTACGCGCGGGAGACCTACAATGAGCAGTTCTTC
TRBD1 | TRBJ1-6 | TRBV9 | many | CASSVSFRGQYSPLHF | TGTGCCAGCAGCGTCTCCTTCAGGGGGCAATATTCACCCCTCCACTTT
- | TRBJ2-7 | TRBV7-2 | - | CASSLEVWYEQYF | TGTGCCAGCAGCTTAGAAGTCTGGTACGAGCAGTACTTC
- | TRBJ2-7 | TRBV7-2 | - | CASSAAKTYEQYF | TGTGCCAGCAGCGCCGCGAAAACCTACGAGCAGTACTTC
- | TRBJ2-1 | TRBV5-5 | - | CASSLTGSNEQFF | TGTGCCAGCAGCTTGACAGGGAGCAATGAGCAGTTCTTC
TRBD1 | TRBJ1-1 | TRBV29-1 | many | CSVVRQGAMNTEAFF | TGCAGCGTTGTCAGACAGGGGGCAATGAACACTGAAGCTTTCTTT
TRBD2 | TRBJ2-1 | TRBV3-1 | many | CASSRDKRGEQFF | TGTGCCAGCAGCAGAGACAAGCGGGGGGAGCAGTTCTTC
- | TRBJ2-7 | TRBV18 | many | CASSPRQDTYEQYF | TGTGCCAGCTCACCTAGACAGGATACCTACGAGCAGTACTTC
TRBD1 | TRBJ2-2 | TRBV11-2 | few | CASSSRTGLSTGELFF | TGTGCCAGCAGCTCTCGGACAGGGCTGTCCACCGGGGAGCTGTTTTTT
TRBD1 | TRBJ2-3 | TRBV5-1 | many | CASSLVRETGRLSTDTQYF | TGCGCCAGCAGCTTGGTGAGGGAGACAGGGCGTCTGAGCACAGATACGCAGTATTTT
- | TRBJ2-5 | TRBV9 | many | CATRRGAAAQETQYF | TGTGCCACCCGCCGGGGGGCAGCGGCCCAAGAGACCCAGTACTTC